This TCR beta chain was identified in a study of response to subunit inactivated influenza vaccine. TCRdb re-derived calls from the RT-PCR reads in MiXCR, one entry per CDR3 protein. The repertoire includes hundreds of thousands of distinct CDR3 sequences, approximately 23% of them detected once, and under 13% sits in the top ten. This clonotype has more than one count but fewer than ten. The antigen is not known. The CDR3 is 15 amino acids. V dropped 5 bases and J dropped 3 bases, with 12 bases sitting between them. Germline CDR1 reads SGHRS; CDR2 reads YFSETQ. General study results and limits: It was suggested by the authors that few new T cells are recruited by each seasonal influenza vaccination.

The sequenced sample was PBMCs from blood, obtained 21 months after vaccination. V usage is TRBV5-1 and J usage is TRBJ1-6, with D possibly matching TRBD1 (5 bases). The TCR sequence derives from a man aged 50 to 69 who received an inactivated influenza vaccine. The CDR3 DNA follows: TGCGCCAGCAGGACGGACAAGATCTATAATTCACCCCTCCACTTT. Its protein product is CASRTDKIYNSPLHF.